These 20 T cell receptor beta chains were sequenced from one sample in a study of blood T cell repertoires in COVID-19. The method was immunoSEQ multiplex PCR; TCRdb's version includes in-frame clones alone and lacks a portion of them. In the table there are 150,000 to 160,000 clones, 65% to 90% of which are singletons. Sequencing used peripheral blood. These receptors all stem from a woman aged 55-75 years with COVID-19, enrolled during active disease.

The DNA of the CDR3 is TGTGCCAGCAGCTCCCGCCTGGGCCCTGGGGCCAACGTCCTGACTTTC. This sequence encodes CASSSRLGPGANVLTF. The chain is built from TRBV7-3 and TRBJ2-6; D gene unclear. The germline gives CDR1 SGHTA, CDR2 FQGTGA. The CDR3 is 16 amino acids. Deletions cut 4 bases from V and 2 bases from J, with 12 bases between.

V gene TRBV30 combines with J gene TRBJ1-3, with D possibly being TRBD1 (6 bases). V lost 4 bases to trimming and J lost 0 bases, with 16 bases between them. The CDR3 has 16 residues. Germline CDR1 and CDR2: GTSNPN and SVGIG (reference sequence). CDR3 amino acids: CAWIEGQSNSGNTIYF. Here the CDR3 DNA reads TGTGCCTGGATTGAAGGACAGTCCAACTCTGGAAACACCATATATTTT.

This clone was seen more than once but under ten times. DNA for the CDR3: TGCGCCAGCAGCCAGCCCCGTAGGGGGAACACTGAAGCTTTCTTT. Translated, it gives CASSQPRRGNTEAFF. This chain joins TRBV4-1 and TRBJ1-1; a weak D match, TRBD1 (5 bases). The V end lost 3 bases, the J end lost 1 base, and 12 bases lay between the germline ends. Germline CDR1 reads MGHRA; CDR2 reads YSYEKL. The CDR3 totals 15 residues.

This clone has only one observation. The chain carries TRBV14 and TRBJ1-1; D unresolved. The CDR3 consists of 14 residues. V shed 4 bases and J shed 3 bases, with 12 bases lying between them. Germline-derived CDR1 and CDR2 are SGHDN and FVKESK. Written as DNA, the CDR3 is TGTGCCAGCAGCCGACTAGCAGATTACACTGAAGCTTTCTTT. Translation gives CASSRLADYTEAFF.

This CDR3 reads CASSYLLNGEQYV. CDR3 in DNA: TGTGCCAGCAGTTACCTCCTTAACGGCGAGCAGTACGTC. V usage is TRBV6-6 and J usage is TRBJ2-7, with D uncertain. Germline V gene lookup returns CDR1 MNHNY and CDR2 SVGAGI (reference sequence). The V and J ends lost 2 bases and 6 bases respectively, with 11 bases between them. The CDR3 has 13 amino acids.

The V and J genes are TRBV6-1 and TRBJ1-5; TRBD1 matches at 7 bases. Trimming removed 3 bases from V and 5 bases from J; junction bases left unmatched: 13. The CDR3 sequence is 17 residues long. Germline CDR1 reads MNHNS; CDR2 reads SASEGT. The CDR3 DNA reads TGTGCCAGCAGTGAGCGACCGCAGACAGGGAGGTATCAGCCCCAGCATTTT. Translating gives CASSERPQTGRYQPQHF.

The V and J genes are TRBV5-1 and TRBJ1-3, with TRBD1 matching over 8 bases. Looked up from germline, CDR1 is SGHRS and CDR2 is YFSETQ. V lost 4 bases to trimming and J lost 2 bases; unmatched junction nucleotides: 5. The CDR3 runs 15 residues. Here the CDR3 reads CASSASQGAGNTIYF. CDR3 DNA: TGCGCCAGCAGCGCTTCACAGGGGGCTGGAAACACCATATATTTT.

The V and J genes are TRBV9 and TRBJ2-1; TRBD2 agrees at 9 bases. This CDR3 comprises 15 residues. Germline V gene lookup returns CDR1 SGDLS and CDR2 YYNGEE. Trimming removed 3 bases from V and 5 bases from J; junction bases left unmatched: 6. The CDR3 sequence is CASSGLAGSDNEQFF. CDR3 nucleotide sequence: TGTGCCAGCAGCGGCCTAGCGGGGTCCGACAATGAGCAGTTCTTC. The variable domain in full, completed from reference TRBV9 and TRBJ2-1, reads DSGVTQTPKHLITATGQRVTLRCSPRSGDLSVYWYQQSLDQGLQFLIQYYNGEERAKGNILERFSAQQFPDLHSELNLSSLELGDSALYFCASSGLAGSDNEQFFGPGTRLTVL.

This clone has a handful of counts. The chain recombines TRBV4-2 with TRBJ2-5, with 9 positions matching TRBD1. Germline V gene lookup returns CDR1 LGHNA and CDR2 YNFKEQ. The CDR3 runs 19 residues. V was clipped by 0 bases and J by 1 base; unmatched bases: 12. The CDR3 spells CASSQEDRGSTSLQETQYF. CDR3 sequence (DNA): TGTGCCAGCAGCCAAGAAGACAGGGGGAGCACATCCCTCCAAGAGACCCAGTACTTC.

This clone came up once. V and J are TRBV4-1 and TRBJ1-1; D remains ambiguous. The CDR3 totals 15 residues. Germline V lookup: CDR1 MGHRA, CDR2 YSYEKL. The V and J ends lost 0 bases and 2 bases respectively, with 10 bases between them. As DNA, the CDR3 is TGCGCCAGCAGCCAAGATCTCGGTGTTAACACTGAAGCTTTCTTT. Amino acids: CASSQDLGVNTEAFF.

This chain links TRBV5-1 with TRBJ2-5, with unresolved D. V was cut by 4 bases and J by 1 base, with 8 bases left in between. CDR1 is SGHRS, CDR2 YFSETQ, per germline. CDR3 length: 13 amino acids. CDR3 DNA sequence: TGCGCCAGCAGCCATTGGGCCCAAGAGACCCAGTACTTC. Residues: CASSHWAQETQYF. The full variable domain, rest sourced from reference TRBV5-1 and TRBJ2-5, is KAGVTQTPRYLIKTRGQQVTLSCSPISGHRSVSWYQQTPGQGLQFLFEYFSETQRNKGNFPGRFSGRQFSNSRSEMNVSTLELGDSALYLCASSHWAQETQYFGPGTRLLVL.

The chain joins TRBV7-3 to TRBJ2-5; 13 bases line up with TRBD2. Germline V gene sequence: CDR1 SGHTA, CDR2 FQGTGA. V lost 5 bases to trimming and J lost 2 bases; unmatched junction nucleotides: 14. This CDR3 comprises 19 residues. The CDR3 region has the DNA TGTGCCAGCAGCCACGGGACTAGCGGGATTGGAAGGTGGCAAGAGACCCAGTACTTC. Its translation is CASSHGTSGIGRWQETQYF.

The chain uses TRBV5-1 and TRBJ1-5; no clear D gene. V lost 1 base and J lost 7, with 12 bases in between. The CDR3 extends over 14 amino acids. Germline-derived CDR1 and CDR2 are SGHRS and YFSETQ. Here the CDR3 DNA reads TGCGCCAGCAGCTTGTCCCCTGCGGGACAGCCCCAGCATTTT. As protein: CASSLSPAGQPQHF.

The V and J genes are TRBV15 and TRBJ2-3; D might be TRBD2 (5 bases). Germline assignment: CDR1 LNHNV and CDR2 YYDKDF (reference sequence). There are 18 residues in the CDR3. V was pared by 0 bases and J by 4 bases, with 20 bases between. Here the CDR3 DNA reads TGTGCCACCAGCAGAGAAGTTCCTCCGCGCGGGTACGCAGATACGCAGTATTTT. This gives the protein CATSREVPPRGYADTQYF.

This chain connects TRBV3-1 (or the pseudogene TRBV3-2) to TRBJ2-6, with D maybe TRBD2 (5 bases). Germline V gives CDR1 LGHDT, CDR2 YNNKEL (reference sequence). The length of the CDR3 is 20 residues. Trimming shortened V by 1 base and J by 4 bases, and 23 bases separated the two germline ends. The CDR3 sequence: CASSQGVRGRLFAGANVLTF. DNA for the CDR3: TGTGCCAGCAGCCAAGGAGTGCGAGGGCGCCTCTTTGCCGGGGCCAACGTCCTGACTTTC.

In nucleotides, the CDR3 is TGCGCCAGCAGCGATACAGGGGGCAATCAGCCCCAGCATTTT. Translated, it gives CASSDTGGNQPQHF. The chain carries TRBV5-1 and TRBJ1-5; TRBD1 matches 7 bases. J gave up 2 bases and V 4 bases, and 3 bases lay outside the gene matches. Germline CDR1 is SGHRS and CDR2 is YFSETQ. This CDR3 is built from 14 residues.

V is TRBV27 and J is TRBJ1-5; D may be TRBD1 (6 bases). This CDR3 has 14 residues. The germline V gene has CDR1 MNHEY and CDR2 SMNVEV (reference sequence). Trimming left V 2 bases short and J 6 bases short, with 11 bases between. The CDR3 reads CASSLGGGPQPQHF. The CDR3 coding sequence is TGTGCCAGCAGTTTAGGCGGGGGGCCTCAGCCCCAGCATTTT.

Notes on this clone: The sample contains more than one DNA sequence encoding this CDR3. This chain links TRBV7-6 with TRBJ2-2; D is unresolved. Germline V gene lookup returns CDR1 SGHVS and CDR2 FNYEAQ. Trimming stripped 3 bases from V and 1 base from J, with 6 bases between. CDR3 length: 14 amino acids. The CDR3 nucleotides are TGTGCCAGCAGCTTGGTACTGAACACCGGGGAGCTGTTTTTT. Translating it yields CASSLVLNTGELFF.

This chain connects TRBV7-9 to TRBJ1-6; unclear D gene. V was shortened by 7 bases and J by 7 bases, with 14 bases between the two germline ends. CDR3 size: 14 residues. Germline V gives CDR1 SEHNR, CDR2 FQNEAQ (reference sequence). The CDR3 nucleotides are TGTGCCAGCACCCACGGGAGGGAGAATTCACCCCTCCACTTT. This encodes CASTHGRENSPLHF.

This clone turned up a few times. The chain joins TRBV10-2 to TRBJ1-2; 7 bases map to TRBD1. Trimming took 4 bases from V and 9 from J; bases not matched to a gene: 5. The germline CDR1 and CDR2 sequences are WSHSY and SAAADI. This CDR3 has 12 amino acids. CDR3 region: CASSGTGDSYTF. In DNA form, the CDR3 reads TGCGCCAGCAGTGGAACAGGGGATAGCTACACCTTC.